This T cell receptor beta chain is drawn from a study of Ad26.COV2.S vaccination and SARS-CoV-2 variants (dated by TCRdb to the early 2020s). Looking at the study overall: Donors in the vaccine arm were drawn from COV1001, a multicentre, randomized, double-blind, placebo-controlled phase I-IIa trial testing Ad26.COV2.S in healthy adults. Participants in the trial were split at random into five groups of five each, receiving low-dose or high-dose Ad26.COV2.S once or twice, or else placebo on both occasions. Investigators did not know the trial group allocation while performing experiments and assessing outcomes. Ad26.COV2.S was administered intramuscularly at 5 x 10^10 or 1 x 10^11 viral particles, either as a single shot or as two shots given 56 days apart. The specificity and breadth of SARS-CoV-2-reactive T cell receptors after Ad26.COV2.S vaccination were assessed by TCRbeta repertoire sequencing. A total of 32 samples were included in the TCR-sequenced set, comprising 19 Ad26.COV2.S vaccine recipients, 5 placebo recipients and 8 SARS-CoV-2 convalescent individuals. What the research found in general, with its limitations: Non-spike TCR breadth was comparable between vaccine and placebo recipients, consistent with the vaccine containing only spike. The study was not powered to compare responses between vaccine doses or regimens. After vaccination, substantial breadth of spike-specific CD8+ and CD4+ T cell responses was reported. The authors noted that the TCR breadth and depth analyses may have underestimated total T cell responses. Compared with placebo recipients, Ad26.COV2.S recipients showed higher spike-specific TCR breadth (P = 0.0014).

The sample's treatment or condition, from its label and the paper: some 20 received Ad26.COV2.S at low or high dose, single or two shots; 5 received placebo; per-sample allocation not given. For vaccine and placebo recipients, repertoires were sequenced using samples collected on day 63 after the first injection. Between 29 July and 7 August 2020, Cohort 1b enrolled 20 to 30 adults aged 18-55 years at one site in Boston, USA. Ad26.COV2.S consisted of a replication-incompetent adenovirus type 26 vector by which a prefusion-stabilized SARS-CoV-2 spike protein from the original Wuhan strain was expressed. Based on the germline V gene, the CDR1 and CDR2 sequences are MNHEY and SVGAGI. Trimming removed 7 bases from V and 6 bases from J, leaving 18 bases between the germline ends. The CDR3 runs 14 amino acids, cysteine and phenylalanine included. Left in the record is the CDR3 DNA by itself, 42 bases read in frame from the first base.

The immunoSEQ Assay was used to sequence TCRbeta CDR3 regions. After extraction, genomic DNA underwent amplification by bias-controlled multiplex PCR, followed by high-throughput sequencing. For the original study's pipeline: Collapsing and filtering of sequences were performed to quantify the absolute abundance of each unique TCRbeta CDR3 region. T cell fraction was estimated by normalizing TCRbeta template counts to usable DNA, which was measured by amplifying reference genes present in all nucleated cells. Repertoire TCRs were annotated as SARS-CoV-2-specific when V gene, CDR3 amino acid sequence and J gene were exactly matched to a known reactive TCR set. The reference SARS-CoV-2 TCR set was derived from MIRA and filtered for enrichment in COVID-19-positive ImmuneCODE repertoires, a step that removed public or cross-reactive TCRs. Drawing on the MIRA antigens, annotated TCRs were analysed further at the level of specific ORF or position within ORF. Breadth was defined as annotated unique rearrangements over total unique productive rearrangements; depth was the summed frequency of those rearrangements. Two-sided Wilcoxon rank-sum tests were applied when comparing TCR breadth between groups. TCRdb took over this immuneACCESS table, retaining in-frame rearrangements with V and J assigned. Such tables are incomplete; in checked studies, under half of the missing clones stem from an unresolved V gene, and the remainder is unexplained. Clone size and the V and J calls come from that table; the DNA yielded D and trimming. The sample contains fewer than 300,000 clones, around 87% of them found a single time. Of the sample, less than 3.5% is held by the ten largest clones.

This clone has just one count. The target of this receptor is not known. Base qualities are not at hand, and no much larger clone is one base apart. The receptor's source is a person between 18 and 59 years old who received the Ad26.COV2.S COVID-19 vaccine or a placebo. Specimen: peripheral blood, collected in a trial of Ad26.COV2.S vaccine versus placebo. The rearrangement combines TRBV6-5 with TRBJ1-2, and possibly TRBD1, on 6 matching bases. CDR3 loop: CASNPPQGRDGYTF. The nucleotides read TGTGCCAGCAACCCCCCCCAGGGGAGGGATGGCTACACCTTC.